Below, one TCR beta chain is given with its context. This clone was found a few times. The antigen it recognizes is unknown. Base qualities are not recorded, but no much larger clone differs from it by a single base. Collaborating institutions collected whole blood in K2EDTA tubes following their own protocols. For TCRbeta analysis, collaborators shipped samples as frozen whole blood, isolated PBMCs, or DNA extracted from either of those sample types. This record comes from a study of blood T cell repertoires in COVID-19 (dated by TCRdb to 2020 to 2022). Regarding the study in general: Samples covering the acute and convalescent phases of COVID-19 were provided by collaborators in the United States, Italy and Spain. The sample metadata nearly always contained a de-identified subject ID, COVID-19 status, age in years and sex. Deeply sampled blood TCRbeta repertoires from subjects exposed to, actively infected with, or recovered from COVID-19 were included in the dataset. The repertoires were released in a freely available public database intended as a resource for research on the immune response to SARS-CoV-2. HLA class I and class II types, where available, came from metadata supplied by the sample provider rather than from assay-based typing. The material from the prospective study consisted of cDNA or gDNA derived from T cells, B-cell-depleted T cells, or PBMCs. The samples were drawn from two sources: the first 160 participants of the ongoing ImmuneRACE study, and fewer than 1,500 subjects contributed by 6 global collaborators.

Study-wide conclusions, independent of this receptor: The amount of clinical and demographic metadata varied by source and participant and was provided uncurated.

V loses 5 bases at its end and J loses 14 bases; junction bases beyond the gene matches: 10. Reading from cysteine to phenylalanine, the CDR3 counts 12 amino acids. CDR3 DNA is the only sequence kept; it has 36 bases, read in frame from the first base. From a lookup of the germline V gene (reference sequence), CDR1 and CDR2 are SEHNR and FQNEAQ. TCRbeta CDR3 regions were amplified from genomic DNA using the immunoSEQ Assay, a bias-controlled multiplex PCR. Per the source publication's procedure: Nucleated cell counts per sample were estimated from amplification of reference gene primers within the assay. To quantify the absolute abundance of each unique TCRbeta CDR3 rearrangement, sequence reads were collapsed and filtered. For each sample, productive Simpson clonality was calculated by taking the square root of Simpson's diversity index across productive rearrangements. TCRdb took this table from immuneACCESS and kept in-frame rearrangements with V and J called. Such tables lack part of the clones; where checked against another copy, unresolved V genes explain under half of the gap, and the rest is unexplained. V and J calls and clone size follow that table, whereas D and trimming were derived from the DNA. A total of some 350,000 clones appear in this sample, around 87% of them only once. Over 2.5% of the sample is in the top ten clones.

Recombination connected TRBV7-9 to TRBJ2-3, and 7 bases in between align with TRBD2. Input material: peripheral blood. This receptor was taken from a human donor in a cohort sampled during active COVID-19. Here the CDR3 is given as CASSPSRRGTYF. The nucleotide sequence is given as TGTGCCAGCAGCCCCTCGCGGCGGGGGACGTATTTT.